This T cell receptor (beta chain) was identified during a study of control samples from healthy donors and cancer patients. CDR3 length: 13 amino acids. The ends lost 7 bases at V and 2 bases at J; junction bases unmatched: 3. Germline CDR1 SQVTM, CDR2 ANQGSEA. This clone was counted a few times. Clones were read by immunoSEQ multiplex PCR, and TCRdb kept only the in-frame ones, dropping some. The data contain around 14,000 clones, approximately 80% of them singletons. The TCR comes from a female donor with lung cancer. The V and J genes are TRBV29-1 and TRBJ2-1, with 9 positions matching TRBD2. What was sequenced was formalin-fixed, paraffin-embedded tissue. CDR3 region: CSARLAAYNEQFF. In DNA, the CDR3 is TGCAGCGCCAGACTAGCGGCCTACAATGAGCAGTTCTTC.